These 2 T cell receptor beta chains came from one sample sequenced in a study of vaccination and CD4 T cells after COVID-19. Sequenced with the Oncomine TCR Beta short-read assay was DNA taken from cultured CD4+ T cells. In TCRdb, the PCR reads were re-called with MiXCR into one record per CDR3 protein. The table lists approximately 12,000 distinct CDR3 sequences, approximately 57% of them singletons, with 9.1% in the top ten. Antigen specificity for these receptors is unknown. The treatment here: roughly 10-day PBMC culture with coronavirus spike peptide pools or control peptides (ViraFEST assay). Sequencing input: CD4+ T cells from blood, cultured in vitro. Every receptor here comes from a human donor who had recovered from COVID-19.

The CDR3 coding sequence is TGTGCCAGCAGCTTACCCCTCTTAATGAACACTGAAGCTTTCTTT. Translation: CASSLPLLMNTEAFF. J is TRBJ1-1 and V is TRBV7-9, with D unresolved. CDR3 length: 15 residues. V dropped 2 bases and J dropped 0 bases, with 10 bases sitting between them. The germline gives CDR1 SEHNR, CDR2 FQNEAQ (reference sequence).

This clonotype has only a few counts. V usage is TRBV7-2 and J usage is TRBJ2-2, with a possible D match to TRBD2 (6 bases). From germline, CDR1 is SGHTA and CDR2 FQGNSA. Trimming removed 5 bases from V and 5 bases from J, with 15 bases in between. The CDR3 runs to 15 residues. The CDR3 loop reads CASSPRDLLTGELFF. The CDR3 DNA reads TGTGCCAGCAGCCCCCGGGACTTGCTAACCGGGGAGCTGTTTTTT.